One sample yielded the 3 T cell receptor beta chains listed below, sequenced in a study of blood T cell repertoires in COVID-19. Only in-frame clones appear in the TCRdb table, and some are missing; sequencing was by immunoSEQ multiplex PCR. The sample has about 420,000 clones; approximately 90% are singletons. Sequenced input: peripheral blood. Every receptor here comes from a man aged 18 to 30 with COVID-19, enrolled during active disease.

This sequence joins TRBV28 and TRBJ2-1; TRBD2 matches 12 bases. The ends lost 5 bases at V and 7 bases at J; junction bases unmatched: 9. Germline V gene sequence: CDR1 MDHEN, CDR2 SYDVKM. The CDR3 is 16 residues long. CDR3 sequence (DNA): TGTGCCAGCAGTCTATCTCCCGGACTAGCGGGAAATGAGCAGTTCTTC. It encodes CASSLSPGLAGNEQFF.

V usage is TRBV18 and J usage is TRBJ1-4, with TRBD1 as a possible D gene (6 bases). Per the germline V gene, CDR1 is KGHSH and CDR2 is LQKENI. V was cut by 6 bases and J by 3 bases, with 20 bases left in between. The CDR3 is 17 amino acids. In DNA form, the CDR3 reads TGTGCCAGCTCCCTAAGTTTCGGACAGCCCCCTAATGAAAAACTGTTTTTT. Amino acid sequence: CASSLSFGQPPNEKLFF.

This chain connects TRBV2 to TRBJ2-6, with D maybe TRBD1 (6 bases). Deletions cut 6 bases from V and 1 base from J, with 13 bases between. Germline V gene sequence: CDR1 SNHLY, CDR2 FYNNEI. This CDR3 has 16 residues. The CDR3 loop is CASSNSGASGANVLTF. The DNA for the CDR3 is TGTGCCAGCAGCAACTCAGGGGCTTCTGGGGCCAACGTCCTGACTTTC.